Presented here are 7 T cell receptor beta chains from one specimen sequenced in a study of blood T cells in healthy people across ages. Sample-barcoded 5' priming and a J-beta primer mix drove a second PCR of about 7 to 11 cycles. TCRdb re-called the 5' RACE reads through MiXCR, storing one row per CDR3 protein. This sample yields around 650,000 distinct CDR3 sequences, of which 40% to 45% are seen a single time; approximately 29% belongs to the top ten. The sequencing sample was made of blood. Receptors originate from a man older than 75 in good health.

This clonotype was picked up a small number of times. The V gene is TRBV25-1, the J gene TRBJ2-5, with 7 bases identical to TRBD2. The germline gives CDR1 MGHDK, CDR2 SYGVNS. Trimming took 3 bases from V and 2 from J; bases not matched to a gene: 9. This CDR3 has 16 amino acids. CDR3 sequence (DNA): TGTGCCAGCAGTGAGGGAGGGGCACAGGCTCAAGAGACCCAGTACTTC. This gives the protein CASSEGGAQAQETQYF.

The CDR3 here is CASSLLQGVASPLHF. As DNA, the CDR3 is TGTGCCAGCAGTTTATTGCAGGGGGTCGCTTCACCCCTCCACTTT. V and J are TRBV27 and TRBJ1-6; TRBD1 aligns across 7 bases. CDR1 is MNHEY, CDR2 SMNVEV, per germline (reference sequence). The CDR3 covers 15 residues. V dropped 1 base and J dropped 9; count of bases not matched to a gene: 6.

Of note for this clonotype: A much larger clone is a single base away; this may be a read error. The chain has TRBV12-3 or TRBV12-4 and TRBJ2-3, with 15 bases fitting TRBD2. J was trimmed by 2 bases and V by 5 bases; bases with no gene match: 5. This CDR3 has 17 amino acids. The CDR3 DNA reads TGTGCCAGCAGTCCCGGGACTAGCGGGAGGTTCACAGATACGCAGTATTTT. Its protein is CASSPGTSGRFTDTQYF.

The V call is TRBV28, the J call TRBJ2-5; D is ambiguous. Trimming cost V 3 bases and J 6 bases, with 11 bases left between them. The CDR3 contains 13 residues. Per the germline V gene, CDR1 is MDHEN and CDR2 is SYDVKM. The CDR3 DNA reads TGTGCCAGCAGTTTCGCCGTCCAGAAGACCCAGTACTTC. This gives the protein CASSFAVQKTQYF.

This clonotype has at least ten counts. Given a much more abundant clone one base away, this may be a read error. The V gene is TRBV7-9, the J gene TRBJ2-3; D is undetermined. The CDR3 is 14 amino acids. Trimming cost V 5 bases and J 5 bases, with 14 bases left between them. Per germline, CDR1 SEHNR and CDR2 FQNEAQ (reference sequence). Here the CDR3 reads CASSADQKGDTQYF. The DNA of the CDR3 is TGTGCCAGCAGCGCGGACCAGAAAGGAGATACGCAGTATTTT.

The CDR3 protein is CASQAWGTQETQYF. The CDR3 bases are TGTGCCAGCCAAGCCTGGGGGACCCAAGAGACCCAGTACTTC. The chain has TRBV12-3 or TRBV12-4 and TRBJ2-5; D might be TRBD1 or TRBD2, each matching 5 bases. The CDR3 consists of 14 residues. V was pared by 8 bases and J by 1 base, with 14 bases between.

The gene calls are TRBV6-5 and TRBJ2-7; D uncertain. The CDR3 sequence is 13 residues long. The germline V gene has CDR1 MNHEY and CDR2 SVGAGI. Trimming removed 7 bases from V and 7 bases from J, with 17 bases in between. The DNA of the CDR3 is TGTGCCAGCAAAGCAAGTCGAAACAATGAGCAGTACTTC. This codes for CASKASRNNEQYF.